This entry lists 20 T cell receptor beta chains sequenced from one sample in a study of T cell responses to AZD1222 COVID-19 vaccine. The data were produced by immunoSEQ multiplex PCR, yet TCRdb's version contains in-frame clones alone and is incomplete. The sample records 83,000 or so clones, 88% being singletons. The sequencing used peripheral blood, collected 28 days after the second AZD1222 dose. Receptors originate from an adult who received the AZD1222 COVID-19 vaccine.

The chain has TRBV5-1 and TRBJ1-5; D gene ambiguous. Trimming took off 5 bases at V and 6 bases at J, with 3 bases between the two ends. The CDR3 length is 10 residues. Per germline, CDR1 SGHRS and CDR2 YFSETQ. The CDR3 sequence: CASRGQPQHF. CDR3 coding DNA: TGCGCCAGCAGGGGTCAGCCCCAGCATTTT.

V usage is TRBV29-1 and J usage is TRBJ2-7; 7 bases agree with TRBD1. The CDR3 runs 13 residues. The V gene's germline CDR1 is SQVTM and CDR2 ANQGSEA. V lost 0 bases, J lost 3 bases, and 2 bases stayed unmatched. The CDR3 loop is CSVEEQGVYEQYF. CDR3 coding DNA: TGCAGCGTTGAAGAGCAGGGGGTCTACGAGCAGTACTTC.

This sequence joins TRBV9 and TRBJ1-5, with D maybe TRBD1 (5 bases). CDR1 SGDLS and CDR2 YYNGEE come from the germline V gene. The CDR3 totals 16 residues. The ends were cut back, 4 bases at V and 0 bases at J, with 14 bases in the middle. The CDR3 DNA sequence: TGTGCCAGCAGCCAAGGCCGCGGGGGTAGCAATCAGCCCCAGCATTTT. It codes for CASSQGRGGSNQPQHF.

The CDR3: CASRKLAGGTYEQYF. The CDR3 coding sequence is TGTGCCAGCAGAAAACTAGCGGGAGGCACCTACGAGCAGTACTTC. The chain couples TRBV28 to TRBJ2-7; 12 bases match TRBD2. Germline CDR1 reads MDHEN; CDR2 reads SYDVKM. This CDR3 region has 15 residues. J lost 2 bases, V lost 6 bases, and 5 bases had no gene match.

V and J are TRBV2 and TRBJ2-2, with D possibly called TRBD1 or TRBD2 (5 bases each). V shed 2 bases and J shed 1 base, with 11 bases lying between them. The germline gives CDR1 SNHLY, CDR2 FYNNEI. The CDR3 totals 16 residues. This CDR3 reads CASSEWAGRNTGELFF. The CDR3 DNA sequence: TGTGCCAGCAGTGAATGGGCAGGGAGGAACACCGGGGAGCTGTTTTTT.

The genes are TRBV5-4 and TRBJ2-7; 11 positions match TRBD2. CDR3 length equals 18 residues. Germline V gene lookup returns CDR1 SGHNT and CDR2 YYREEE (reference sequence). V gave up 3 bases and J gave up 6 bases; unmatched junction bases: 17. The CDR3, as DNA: TGTGCCAGCAGCTCGAGACTAGCGGGGATACCTCAGGGTCTCGAGCAGTACTTC. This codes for CASSSRLAGIPQGLEQYF.

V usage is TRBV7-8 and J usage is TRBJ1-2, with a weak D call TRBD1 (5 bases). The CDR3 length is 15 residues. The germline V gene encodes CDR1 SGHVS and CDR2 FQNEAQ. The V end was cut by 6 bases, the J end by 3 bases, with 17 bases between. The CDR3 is CASRAAGGLDYGYTF. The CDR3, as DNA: TGTGCCAGCAGAGCCGCCGGGGGGTTGGACTATGGCTACACCTTC. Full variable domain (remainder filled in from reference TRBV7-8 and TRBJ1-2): GAGVSQSPRYKVAKRGQDVALRCDPISGHVSLFWYQQALGQGPEFLTYFQNEAQLDKSGLPSDRFFAERPEGSVSTLKIQRTQQEDSAVYLCASRAAGGLDYGYTFGSGTRLTVV.

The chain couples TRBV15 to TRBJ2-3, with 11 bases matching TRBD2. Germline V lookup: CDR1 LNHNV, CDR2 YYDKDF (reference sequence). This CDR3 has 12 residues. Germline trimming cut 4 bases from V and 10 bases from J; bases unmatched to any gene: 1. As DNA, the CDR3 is TGTGCCACCAGCACGGGACTAGCGGCGCAGTATTTT. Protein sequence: CATSTGLAAQYF. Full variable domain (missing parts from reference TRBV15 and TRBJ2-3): DAMVIQNPRYQVTQFGKPVTLSCSQTLNHNVMYWYQQKSSQAPKLLFHYYDKDFNNEADTPDNFQSRRPNTSFCFLDIRSPGLGDTAMYLCATSTGLAAQYFGPGTRLTVL.

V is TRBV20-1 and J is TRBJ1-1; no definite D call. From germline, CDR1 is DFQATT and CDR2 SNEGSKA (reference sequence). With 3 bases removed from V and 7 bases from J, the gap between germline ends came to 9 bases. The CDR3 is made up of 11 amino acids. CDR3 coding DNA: TGCAGTGCTAGTTGGGCAGGTGAAGCTTTCTTT. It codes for CSASWAGEAFF.

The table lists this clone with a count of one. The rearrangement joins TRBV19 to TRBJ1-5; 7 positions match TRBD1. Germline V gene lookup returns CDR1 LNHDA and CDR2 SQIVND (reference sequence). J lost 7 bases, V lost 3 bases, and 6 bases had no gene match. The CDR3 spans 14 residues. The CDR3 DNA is TGTGCCAGTAGTATCAGACAGGGCGGGCAGCCCCAGCATTTT. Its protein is CASSIRQGGQPQHF.

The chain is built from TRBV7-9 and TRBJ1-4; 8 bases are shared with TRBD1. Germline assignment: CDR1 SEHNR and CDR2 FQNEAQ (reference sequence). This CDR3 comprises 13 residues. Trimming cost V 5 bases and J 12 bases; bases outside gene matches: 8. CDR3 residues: CASSATGVGELFF. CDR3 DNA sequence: TGTGCCAGCAGCGCGACAGGGGTGGGGGAACTGTTTTTT.

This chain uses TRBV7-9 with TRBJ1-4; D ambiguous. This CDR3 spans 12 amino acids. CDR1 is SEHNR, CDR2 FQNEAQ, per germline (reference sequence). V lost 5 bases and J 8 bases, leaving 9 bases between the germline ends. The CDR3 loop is CASSTPEEKLFF. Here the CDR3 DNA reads TGTGCCAGCAGCACCCCTGAGGAAAAACTGTTTTTT.

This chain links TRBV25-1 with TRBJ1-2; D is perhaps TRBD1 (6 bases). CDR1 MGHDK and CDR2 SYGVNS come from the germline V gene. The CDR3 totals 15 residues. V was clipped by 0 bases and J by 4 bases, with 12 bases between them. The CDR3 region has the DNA TGTGCCAGCAGTGAATATGAGGTCAGGGGCTATGGCTACACCTTC. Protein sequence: CASSEYEVRGYGYTF.

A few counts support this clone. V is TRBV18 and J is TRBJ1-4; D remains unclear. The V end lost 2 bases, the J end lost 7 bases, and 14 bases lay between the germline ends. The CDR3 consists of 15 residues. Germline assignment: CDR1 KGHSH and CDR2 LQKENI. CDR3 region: CASSPALTDPEKLFF. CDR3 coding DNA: TGTGCCAGCTCACCAGCATTAACAGACCCTGAAAAACTGTTTTTT.

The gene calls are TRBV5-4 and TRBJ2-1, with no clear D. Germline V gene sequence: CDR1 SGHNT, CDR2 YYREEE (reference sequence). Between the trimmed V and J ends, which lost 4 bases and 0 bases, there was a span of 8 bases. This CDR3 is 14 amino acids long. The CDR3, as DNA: TGTGCCAGCAGCCGCGGTAACTCCTACAATGAGCAGTTCTTC. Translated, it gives CASSRGNSYNEQFF.

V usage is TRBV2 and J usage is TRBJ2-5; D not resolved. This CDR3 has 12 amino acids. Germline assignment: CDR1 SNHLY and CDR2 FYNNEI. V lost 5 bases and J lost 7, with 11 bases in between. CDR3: CASSTLLVTQYF. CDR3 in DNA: TGTGCCAGCAGTACCCTTTTGGTGACCCAGTACTTC.

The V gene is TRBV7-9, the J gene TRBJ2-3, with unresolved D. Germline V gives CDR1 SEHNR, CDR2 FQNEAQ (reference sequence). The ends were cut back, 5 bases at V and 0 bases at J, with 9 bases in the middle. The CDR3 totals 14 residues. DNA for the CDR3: TGTGCCAGCAGCACCAGTGTTAGCACAGATACGCAGTATTTT. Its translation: CASSTSVSTDTQYF.

The CDR3 is CASSSEDSSYEQYF. The CDR3 DNA reads as TGTGCCAGCTCATCCGAGGACTCTTCCTACGAGCAGTACTTC. The chain uses TRBV18 and TRBJ2-7, with D possibly TRBD2 on 5 matching bases. The CDR3 runs 14 residues. Germline V gene data show CDR1 as KGHSH and CDR2 as LQKENI. Trimming left V 5 bases short and J 1 base short, with 12 bases between. Full variable domain (outside the CDR3, taken from reference TRBV18 and TRBJ2-7): NAGVMQNPRHLVRRRGQEARLRCSPMKGHSHVYWYRQLPEEGLKFMVYLQKENIIDESGMPKERFSAEFPKEGPSILRIQQVVRGDSAAYFCASSSEDSSYEQYFGPGTRLTVT.

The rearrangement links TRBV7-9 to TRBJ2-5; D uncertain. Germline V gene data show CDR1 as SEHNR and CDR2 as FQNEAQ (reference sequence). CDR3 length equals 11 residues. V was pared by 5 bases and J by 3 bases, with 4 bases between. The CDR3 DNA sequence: TGTGCCAGCAGCAACGAAGAGACCCAGTACTTC. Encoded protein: CASSNEETQYF.

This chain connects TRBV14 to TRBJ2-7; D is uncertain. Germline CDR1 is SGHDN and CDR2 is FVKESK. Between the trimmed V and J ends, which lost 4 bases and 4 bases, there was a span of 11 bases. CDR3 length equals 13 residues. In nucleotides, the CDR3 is TGTGCCAGCAGCCCCTTTCGCGGTTACGAGCAGTACTTC. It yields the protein CASSPFRGYEQYF.